This T cell receptor beta chain is drawn from a study of cytomegalovirus exposure and HLA in healthy donors. General study points: The dataset shows that most TCR sequences were rare, while some public TCRs occurred in many donors.

The germline gives CDR1 MGHDK, CDR2 SYGVNS. Trimming took off 5 bases at V and 3 bases at J, with 19 bases between the two ends. The CDR3 totals 16 residues. Regarding this clone: Its specificity is unknown.

A multiplex PCR was run with 60 Vbeta primers and 13 Jbeta primers. Sequenced by immunoSEQ multiplex PCR; TCRdb stores in-frame clones only, minus some. This repertoire shows under 150,000 clones, over 60% found once; its top ten account for about 0.94%. This clonotype was obtained from a human donor in good health. The J gene is TRBJ1-1, the V gene TRBV25-1; TRBD1 might be the D (5 bases). The sequenced sample was PBMCs. The CDR3, as DNA: TGTGCCAGCAGTCAGGGCGGGGGTCCCGCTTACACTGAAGCTTTCTTT. Residues: CASSQGGGPAYTEAFF. Full variable domain (remainder filled in from reference TRBV25-1 and TRBJ1-1): EADIYQTPRYLVIGTGKKITLECSQTMGHDKMYWYQQDPGMELHLIHYSYGVNSTEKGDLSSESTVSRIRTEHFPLTLESARPSHTSQYLCASSQGGGPAYTEAFFGQGTRLTVV.